This is a list of T cell receptor beta chains from one sample in a study of control samples from healthy donors and cancer patients. TCRdb's table, derived via immunoSEQ multiplex PCR, lists solely in-frame clones and lacks some. The sample yields approximately 230,000 clones, roughly 87% seen once. Sequencing input: PBMCs. The receptors originated from a woman aged 60-70 years with lung cancer. Each CDR3 is given with its conserved first and last residue. Each record gives: clone size, D gene, V gene, J gene, CDR3 protein, CDR3 DNA. The D gene is left open where the match is weak. Clone size, where shown, is once, few, many, or a class for clones that have expanded.

>NA|TRBD2|TRBV3-1/TRBV3-2|TRBJ2-7
CASSRIGTSSYEQYF
TGTGCCAGCAGCCGGATAGGGACTAGTTCCTACGAGCAGTACTTC
>NA|NA|TRBV5-1|TRBJ1-2
CASSFQTNYGYTF
TGCGCCAGCAGCTTTCAGACTAACTATGGCTACACCTTC
>few|NA|TRBV7-9|TRBJ1-1
CASSLGGPTEAFF
TGTGCCAGCAGCTTAGGGGGACCCACTGAAGCTTTCTTT
>NA|NA|TRBV28|TRBJ1-5
CASSSPVVGSNQPQHF
TGTGCCAGCAGTTCCCCAGTTGTGGGAAGCAATCAGCCCCAGCATTTT
>once|NA|TRBV10-1|TRBJ2-7
CASSESILSGYEQYF
TGCGCCAGCAGTGAGTCGATACTCAGCGGCTACGAGCAGTACTTC
>NA|NA|TRBV6-5|TRBJ2-7
CASSYFARGAYEQYF
TGTGCCAGCAGTTACTTCGCTCGCGGGGCCTACGAGCAGTACTTC
>NA|NA|TRBV2|TRBJ2-3
CASTVARAPSTDTQYF
TGTGCCAGCACCGTCGCCCGGGCCCCCAGCACAGATACGCAGTATTTT
>NA|NA|TRBV5-4|TRBJ2-3
CASSPLLGGVETDTQYF
TGTGCCAGCAGCCCCCTTTTGGGGGGAGTTGAAACAGATACGCAGTATTTT
>NA|NA|TRBV11-2|TRBJ2-6
CASSLVATSGANVLTF
TGTGCCAGCAGCTTAGTCGCCACCTCTGGGGCCAACGTCCTGACTTTC
>NA|TRBD2|TRBV25-1|TRBJ2-3
CASSETGRDLLDTQYF
TGTGCCAGCAGTGAAACGGGGAGGGACCTACTGGATACGCAGTATTTT
>NA|TRBD1|TRBV5-6|TRBJ1-5
CASSLRSGGVNQPQHF
TGTGCCAGCAGCTTGAGGTCAGGGGGAGTAAATCAGCCCCAGCATTTT
>NA|NA|TRBV3-1/TRBV3-2|TRBJ2-1
CASSQANEQFF
TGTGCCAGCAGCCAAGCCAATGAGCAGTTCTTC
>NA|NA|TRBV5-1|TRBJ1-1
CASSLLLGGNTEAFF
TGCGCCAGCAGCTTGCTCCTTGGGGGAAACACTGAAGCTTTCTTT
>NA|NA|TRBV5-4|TRBJ1-2
CASSLSGGRGYGYTF
TGTGCCAGCAGCTTATCAGGCGGCAGGGGATATGGCTACACCTTC
>once|NA|TRBV3-1/TRBV3-2|TRBJ1-6
CASSPGEGALHF
TGTGCCAGCAGCCCGGGGGAAGGGGCCCTCCACTTT
>NA|TRBD1|TRBV6-4|TRBJ1-1
CARPGWTGVMMRTEAFF
TGTGCCAGACCTGGCTGGACAGGGGTTATGATGAGAACTGAAGCTTTCTTT
>NA|TRBD1|TRBV12-5|TRBJ1-5
CASGLAGTGSNSNQPQHF
TGTGCTAGTGGTTTGGCCGGGACAGGTTCTAATAGCAATCAGCCCCAGCATTTT
>NA|NA|TRBV5-4|TRBJ2-7
CASSRGRESSYEQYF
TGTGCCAGCAGCAGGGGACGGGAAAGCTCCTACGAGCAGTACTTC
>NA|NA|TRBV5-1|TRBJ1-6
CASTPLTGDSPLHF
TGCGCCAGTACCCCGTTGACCGGCGATTCACCCCTCCACTTT
>NA|NA|TRBV7-3|TRBJ2-3
CASSLTRVDTQYF
TGTGCCAGCAGCTTAACCCGGGTAGATACGCAGTATTTT
>NA|NA|TRBV27|TRBJ2-1
CASSLEASSSYNEQFF
TGTGCCAGCAGTTTAGAGGCTAGCAGCTCCTACAATGAGCAGTTCTTC
>NA|NA|TRBV6-4|TRBJ2-1
CASSLLDNEQFF
TGTGCCAGCAGTCTACTAGACAATGAGCAGTTCTTC
>NA|NA|TRBV7-9|TRBJ1-1
CASSFGGVNTEAFF
TGTGCCAGCAGCTTCGGGGGGGTGAACACTGAAGCTTTCTTT
>NA|TRBD1|TRBV6-5|TRBJ1-5
CASSPDRDQPQHF
TGTGCCAGCAGTCCCGACAGGGACCAGCCCCAGCATTTT
>NA|NA|TRBV2|TRBJ1-4
CASIDVTVVFF
TGTGCCAGCATAGATGTGACAGTGGTCTTTTTT
>NA|NA|TRBV30|TRBJ1-2
CAWGPSYTF
TGTGCCTGGGGCCCTAGCTACACCTTC